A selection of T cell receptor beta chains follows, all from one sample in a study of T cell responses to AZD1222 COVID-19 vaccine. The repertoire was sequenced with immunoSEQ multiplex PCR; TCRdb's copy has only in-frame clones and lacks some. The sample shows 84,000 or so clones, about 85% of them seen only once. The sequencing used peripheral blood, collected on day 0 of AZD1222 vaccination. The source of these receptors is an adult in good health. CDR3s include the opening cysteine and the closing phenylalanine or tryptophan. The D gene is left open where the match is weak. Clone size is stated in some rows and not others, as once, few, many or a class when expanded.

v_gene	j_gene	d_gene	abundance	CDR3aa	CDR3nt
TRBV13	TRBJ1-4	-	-	CASSIGGTTNEKLFF	TGTGCCAGCAGCATCGGGGGTACAACTAATGAAAAACTGTTTTTT
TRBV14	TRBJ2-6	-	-	CASSHDYLGPSGANVLTF	TGTGCCAGCAGCCATGACTATCTAGGGCCCTCTGGGGCCAACGTCCTGACTTTC
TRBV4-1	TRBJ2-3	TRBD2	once	CASSQSTTGLVADTQYF	TGCGCCAGCAGCCAAAGCACTACCGGACTAGTTGCAGATACGCAGTATTTT
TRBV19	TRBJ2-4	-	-	CASKGASSTNIQYF	TGTGCCAGTAAAGGGGCTAGCTCAACCAACATTCAGTACTTC
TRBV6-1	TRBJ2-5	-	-	CASSDGLRGVQTQYF	TGTGCCAGCAGTGATGGCCTGAGGGGAGTACAGACCCAGTACTTC
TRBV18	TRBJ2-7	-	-	CASSKYEQYF	TGTGCCAGCTCAAAGTACGAGCAGTACTTC
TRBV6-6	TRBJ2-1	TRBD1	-	CASTRSPLQGLANEQFF	TGTGCCAGCACTCGAAGCCCTTTACAGGGGTTAGCGAATGAGCAGTTCTTC
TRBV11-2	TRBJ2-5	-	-	CASRLNGVGEETQYF	TGTGCCAGCAGATTAAACGGGGTAGGGGAGGAGACCCAGTACTTC
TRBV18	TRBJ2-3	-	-	CASSPQQGTSTDTQYF	TGTGCCAGCTCACCACAGCAGGGGACTAGCACAGATACGCAGTATTTT
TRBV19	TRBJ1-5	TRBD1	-	CASRSGQGFQPQHF	TGTGCCAGTCGTTCAGGACAGGGGTTTCAGCCCCAGCATTTT
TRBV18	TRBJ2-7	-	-	CASQSSYEQYF	TGTGCCAGTCAGAGCTCCTACGAGCAGTACTTC
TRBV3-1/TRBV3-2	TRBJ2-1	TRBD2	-	CASSLAGSYNEQFF	TGTGCCAGCAGTCTAGCGGGATCCTACAATGAGCAGTTCTTC
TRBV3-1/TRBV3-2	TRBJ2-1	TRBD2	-	CASSTRTSGKRKYNEQFF	TGTGCCAGCAGCACTCGGACTAGCGGGAAGAGGAAGTACAATGAGCAGTTCTTC
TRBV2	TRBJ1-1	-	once	CASSHEGIMNTEAFF	TGTGCCAGCAGTCATGAGGGAATCATGAACACTGAAGCTTTCTTT
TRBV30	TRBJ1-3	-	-	CAWTWVPGNTIYF	TGTGCCTGGACTTGGGTTCCTGGAAACACCATATATTTT
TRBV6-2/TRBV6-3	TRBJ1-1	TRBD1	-	CASSYSGTGRAEAFF	TGTGCCAGCAGTTACTCCGGGACAGGGAGGGCTGAAGCTTTCTTT
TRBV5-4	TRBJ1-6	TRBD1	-	CASSLGQGDFSPLHF	TGTGCCAGCAGCTTGGGACAGGGGGACTTCTCACCCCTCCACTTT
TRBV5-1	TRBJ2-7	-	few	CASSLDLRSSEQYF	TGCGCCAGCAGCTTGGATCTCCGCTCCTCGGAGCAGTACTTC
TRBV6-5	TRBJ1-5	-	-	CASSYSSSGEDQPQHF	TGTGCCAGCAGTTACTCATCTTCAGGGGAGGATCAGCCCCAGCATTTT
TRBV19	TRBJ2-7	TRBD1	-	CASSIGTGGLKEQYF	TGTGCCAGTAGTATTGGAACAGGGGGACTGAAGGAGCAGTACTTC
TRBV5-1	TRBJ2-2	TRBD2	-	CASSSRRLTSGSGTGELFF	TGCGCCAGCAGCTCCCGCCGCCTGACTAGCGGGAGTGGGACCGGGGAGCTGTTTTTT
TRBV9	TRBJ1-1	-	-	CASSASTPLKAFF	TGTGCCAGCAGCGCCTCGACCCCCCTGAAAGCTTTCTTT
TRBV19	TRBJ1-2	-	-	CASSRGAYGYTF	TGTGCCAGTAGTAGAGGGGCCTATGGCTACACCTTC
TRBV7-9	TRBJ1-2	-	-	CASSLALFANYGYTF	TGTGCCAGCAGCTTAGCGCTTTTCGCTAACTATGGCTACACCTTC
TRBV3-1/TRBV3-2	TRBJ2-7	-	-	CASSQGVLEQYF	TGTGCCAGCAGCCAAGGAGTCCTCGAGCAGTACTTC
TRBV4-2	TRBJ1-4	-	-	CASSQDLTQGKLFF	TGTGCCAGCAGCCAAGATCTCACCCAAGGTAAACTGTTTTTT
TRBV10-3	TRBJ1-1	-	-	CAISGRGSVNTEAFF	TGTGCCATCAGTGGGCGGGGATCGGTTAACACTGAAGCTTTCTTT
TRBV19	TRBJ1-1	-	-	CASSIWVSNTEAFF	TGTGCCAGTAGTATATGGGTATCCAACACTGAAGCTTTCTTT
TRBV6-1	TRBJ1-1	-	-	CASTPQSLGNTEAFF	TGTGCCAGCACCCCCCAGAGCCTTGGGAACACTGAAGCTTTCTTT
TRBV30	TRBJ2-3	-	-	CAWRFGGDTQYF	TGTGCCTGGCGTTTTGGCGGGGATACGCAGTATTTT
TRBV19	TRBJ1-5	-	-	CASSIGGRVSQPQHF	TGTGCCAGTAGTATCGGGGGTAGGGTGAGTCAGCCCCAGCATTTT
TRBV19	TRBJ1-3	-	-	CATGRTVSSGNTIYF	TGTGCCACCGGAAGGACAGTAAGCTCTGGAAACACCATATATTTT
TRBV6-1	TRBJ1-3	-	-	CASSVTGPSSGNTIYF	TGTGCCAGCAGTGTTACAGGACCGAGCTCTGGAAACACCATATATTTT
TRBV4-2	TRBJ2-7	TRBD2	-	CASSQEGTSGRFDEQYF	TGTGCCAGCAGCCAAGAAGGGACTAGCGGGAGATTCGACGAGCAGTACTTC
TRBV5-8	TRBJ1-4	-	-	CASSRGLGGANEKLFF	TGTGCCAGCAGCCGAGGGCTCGGAGGGGCTAATGAAAAACTGTTTTTT
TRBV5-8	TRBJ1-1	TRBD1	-	CASSIRQGWGNTEAFF	TGTGCCAGCAGCATCCGACAGGGGTGGGGGAACACTGAAGCTTTCTTT
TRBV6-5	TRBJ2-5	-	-	CASSYSKTQETQYF	TGTGCCAGCAGTTACTCGAAAACTCAAGAGACCCAGTACTTC
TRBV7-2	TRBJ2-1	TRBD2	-	CASSLQRGYNEQFF	TGTGCCAGCAGCTTACAGCGGGGGTACAATGAGCAGTTCTTC
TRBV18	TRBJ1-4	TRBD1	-	CASSPYRGATNEKLFF	TGTGCCAGCTCACCCTACAGGGGTGCAACTAATGAAAAACTGTTTTTT
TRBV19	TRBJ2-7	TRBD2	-	CASSKGLAGGNYEQYF	TGTGCCAGTAGTAAGGGACTAGCGGGAGGAAACTACGAGCAGTACTTC
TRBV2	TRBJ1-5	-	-	CASSERHYSNQPQHF	TGTGCCAGCAGTGAACGACACTATAGCAATCAGCCCCAGCATTTT
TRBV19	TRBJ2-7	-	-	CASSWGDLSYEQYF	TGTGCCAGTAGTTGGGGCGACCTCTCCTACGAGCAGTACTTC
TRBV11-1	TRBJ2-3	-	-	CASSFGGTDTQYF	TGTGCCAGCAGCTTTGGCGGCACAGATACGCAGTATTTT
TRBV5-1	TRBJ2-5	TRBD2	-	CASSFREGRETQYF	TGCGCCAGCAGCTTTCGGGAGGGCCGGGAGACCCAGTACTTC
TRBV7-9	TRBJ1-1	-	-	CASSFWVNTEAFF	TGTGCCAGCAGCTTTTGGGTAAACACTGAAGCTTTCTTT
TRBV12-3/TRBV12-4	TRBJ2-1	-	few	CASSLLGGSEQFF	TGTGCCAGCAGTTTGTTAGGGGGATCCGAGCAGTTCTTC
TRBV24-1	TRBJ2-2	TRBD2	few	CATSDPRTSGMNTGELFF	TGTGCCACCAGTGATCCTCGGACTAGCGGGATGAACACCGGGGAGCTGTTTTTT
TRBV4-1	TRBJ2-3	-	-	CASSQGPQPTDTQYF	TGCGCCAGCAGCCAAGGCCCCCAGCCCACAGATACGCAGTATTTT
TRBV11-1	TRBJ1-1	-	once	CASSVSSPNTEAFF	TGTGCCAGCAGCGTCAGCAGCCCGAACACTGAAGCTTTCTTT
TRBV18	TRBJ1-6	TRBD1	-	CASSPRTGYNSPLHF	TGTGCCAGCTCACCGAGGACAGGGTATAATTCACCCCTCCACTTT
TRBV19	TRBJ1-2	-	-	CASSIGGGIATRGGYTF	TGTGCCAGTAGTATAGGTGGAGGGATCGCTACCAGAGGCGGCTACACCTTC
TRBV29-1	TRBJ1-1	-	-	CSVARQNTEAFF	TGCAGCGTTGCTCGTCAGAACACTGAAGCTTTCTTT
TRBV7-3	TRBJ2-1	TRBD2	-	CASSPGLAGIDEQFF	TGTGCCAGCAGCCCGGGACTAGCGGGAATCGATGAGCAGTTCTTC
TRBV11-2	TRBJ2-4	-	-	CASSPRTNPKWRNIQYF	TGTGCCAGCAGCCCTAGGACAAACCCCAAGTGGAGAAACATTCAGTACTTC
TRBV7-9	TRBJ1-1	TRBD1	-	CASSVTGGFEAFF	TGTGCCAGCAGTGTAACAGGGGGCTTTGAAGCTTTCTTT
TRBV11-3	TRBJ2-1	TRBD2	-	CASSLDPGSGDNEQFF	TGTGCCAGCAGCTTAGATCCGGGTAGCGGGGACAATGAGCAGTTCTTC
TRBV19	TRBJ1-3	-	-	CASSPTGPSGNTIYF	TGTGCCAGTAGTCCCACAGGGCCCTCTGGAAACACCATATATTTT
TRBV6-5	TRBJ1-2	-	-	CASSNNNPILYGYTF	TGTGCCAGCAGCAACAATAACCCTATTCTCTATGGCTACACCTTC